The 32 T cell receptor beta chains below all came from one sample that was sequenced in a study of spatial heterogeneity in lung cancer. The sample's time point: sample taken at primary tumor resection. Each CDR3 protein is one row after TCRdb ran MiXCR on the 5' RACE reads. The sample has about 500 distinct CDR3 sequences, approximately 16% seen once. The sequencing used normal lung tissue next to the tumor, collected at surgery. The receptors shown here come from a male donor with early-stage non-small cell lung cancer.

Only a few counts were recorded for this clonotype. Within a library made for alpha chains, this beta chain is off target, and its count is uninformative. This chain connects TRBV5-1 to TRBJ2-4, with 7 bases matching TRBD1. Germline V lookup: CDR1 SGHRS, CDR2 YFSETQ. The CDR3 contains 16 residues. V lost 4 bases, J lost 7 bases, and 14 bases stayed unmatched. The CDR3 bases are TGCGCCAGCAGCGAGACGACAGGGTCCGGCGGGAACATTCAGTACTTC. Protein: CASSETTGSGGNIQYF.

This clonotype was counted only a few times. The junction differs from germline at one of its ends, possibly a read error. This beta chain is an unintended read in a library built for alpha chains; its size means little. This chain connects TRBV19 to TRBJ1-5; 7 bases agree with TRBD1. CDR3 size: 15 residues. Per the germline V gene, CDR1 is LNHDA and CDR2 is SQIVND (reference sequence). The CDR3 nucleotides read TGTGACAGTAGTATGCGTCAGGGGGGCGGTCAGCCCCAGCATTTT. Protein product: CDSSMRQGGGQPQHF.

Relative to its sample, this clonotype is large. This beta chain is an off-target read within a library intended for alpha chains, so its frequency means little. The chain employs TRBV10-2 and TRBJ2-1; D tentatively fits TRBD1 or TRBD2 (5 bases each). The CDR3 runs 13 residues. V lost 4 bases to trimming and J lost 8 bases, with 12 bases between them. The germline V gene has CDR1 WSHSY and CDR2 SAAADI. CDR3 coding DNA: TGCGCCAGCAGTGGGGACCCTCGTGATGAGCAGTTCTTC. This translates into CASSGDPRDEQFF.

This clonotype was counted a few times. This beta chain came through as a stray read in a library set up for alpha chains, and its size says little. V is TRBV28 and J is TRBJ2-5; 8 bases map to TRBD2. Germline CDR1 reads MDHEN; CDR2 reads SYDVKM. The CDR3 extends over 13 amino acids. With 7 bases clipped from V and 4 bases from J, the junction kept 5 bases outside the gene matches. CDR3 sequence (DNA): TGTGCCAGCAAGCGGGAGATGGGAGAGACCCAGTACTTC. Protein product: CASKREMGETQYF.

This clonotype qualifies as large. In a library made to pick up alpha chains, this beta chain is a stray read with a size that means little. The chain carries TRBV7-2 and TRBJ2-7; D not certain. V was pared by 5 bases and J by 3 bases, with 8 bases between. Germline CDR1 reads SGHTA; CDR2 reads FQGNSA. CDR3 length equals 12 residues. Here the CDR3 reads CASSRVDYEQYF. CDR3 nucleotide sequence: TGTGCCAGCAGCCGGGTGGACTACGAGCAGTACTTC.

As concerns this clonotype: This beta chain turned up in a library designed for alpha chains; as an off-target read, its abundance says little. The J gene is TRBJ2-1, the V gene TRBV7-2, with a possible D match to TRBD2 (6 bases). V shed 2 bases and J shed 11 bases, with 10 bases lying between them. The germline V gene encodes CDR1 SGHTA and CDR2 FQGNSA. CDR3 length equals 12 residues. CDR3 DNA: TGTGCCAGCAGCTTACTCGCGGGACAGCAGTTCTTC. It encodes CASSLLAGQQFF. The complete variable domain, with remaining parts taken from reference TRBV7-2 and TRBJ2-1, reads GAGVSQSPSNKVTEKGKDVELRCDPISGHTALYWYRQSLGQGLEFLIYFQGNSAPDKSGLPSDRFSAERTGGSVSTLTIQRTQQEDSAVYLCASSLLAGQQFFGPGTRLTVL.

In this sample, this clonotype is large. Little can be read into the size of this beta chain, an off-target read in a library designed for alpha chains. The chain joins TRBV19 to TRBJ2-1; 10 positions match TRBD1. Germline V gene data show CDR1 as LNHDA and CDR2 as SQIVND (reference sequence). The CDR3 loop spans 15 amino acids. V trimming: 7 bases; J trimming: 6 bases; junction bases outside the gene matches: 9. The CDR3 here is CASTGTGALANEQFF. CDR3 DNA: TGTGCCAGTACCGGGACAGGGGCTCTCGCCAATGAGCAGTTCTTC.

This clonotype appeared a few times. Found in a library prepared for alpha chains, this beta chain is an off-target read, and its abundance has little meaning. V and J are TRBV5-1 and TRBJ2-5, with D possibly being TRBD1 (6 bases). V gave up 4 bases and J gave up 2 bases, with 12 bases separating them. The CDR3 runs to 14 residues. Per germline, CDR1 SGHRS and CDR2 YFSETQ. CDR3 residues: CASSLRQEQETQYF. As DNA, the CDR3 is TGCGCCAGCAGCCTCCGACAGGAGCAAGAGACCCAGTACTTC.

Of note for this clonotype: The library was built for alpha chains, so this beta chain is an off-target read and its size means little. The V gene is TRBV20-1, the J gene TRBJ2-1, with D possibly TRBD1 on 5 matching bases. The V end lost 0 bases, the J end lost 7 bases, and 13 bases lay between the germline ends. The germline V gene encodes CDR1 DFQATT and CDR2 SNEGSKA (reference sequence). There are 14 residues in the CDR3. Here the CDR3 DNA reads TGCAGTGCTAGAGATTCAGGGCGGTGGAATGAGCAGTTCTTC. Amino acids: CSARDSGRWNEQFF.

About this clonotype itself: The library was designed around alpha chains, so this beta chain is a stray read whose abundance carries little weight. The rearrangement uses TRBV10-3 and TRBJ2-1; D call uncertain. V lost 6 bases and J 0 bases, leaving 9 bases between the germline ends. CDR3 length: 14 amino acids. Germline lookup yields CDR1 ENHRY and CDR2 SYGVKD. DNA for the CDR3: TGTGCCATCAGCGACGAGTTCTCCTACAATGAGCAGTTCTTC. It encodes CAISDEFSYNEQFF.

As concerns this clonotype: The library was built for alpha chains, so this beta chain is an off-target read and its size means little. The chain uses TRBV10-3 and TRBJ2-5, with TRBD2 matching over 8 bases. V gave up 6 bases and J gave up 2 bases; unmatched junction bases: 5. Germline assignment: CDR1 ENHRY and CDR2 SYGVKD. The CDR3 has 14 amino acids. In nucleotides, the CDR3 is TGTGCCATCAGGGATAGCGGGGAACAAGAGACCCAGTACTTC. Protein sequence: CAIRDSGEQETQYF.

A few counts support this clonotype. A library prepared for alpha chains yielded this beta chain as an off-target read; its size is of little meaning. J is TRBJ2-4 and V is TRBV28, with D perhaps assigned TRBD1 or TRBD2 (5 bases each). Trimming stripped 2 bases from V and 7 bases from J, with 12 bases between. The CDR3 spans 14 residues. Germline V gives CDR1 MDHEN, CDR2 SYDVKM. The CDR3 DNA reads as TGTGCCAGCAGTTTAACAGGCCGCGGGAACATTCAGTACTTC. It translates to CASSLTGRGNIQYF.

This clonotype was seen only a few times. A library made for alpha chains picked up this beta chain off target, so its size means little. The chain has TRBV20-1 and TRBJ2-7; 9 bases line up with TRBD1. The CDR3 totals 15 residues. The V gene's germline CDR1 is DFQATT and CDR2 SNEGSKA (reference sequence). V gave up 3 bases and J gave up 2 bases; unmatched junction bases: 8. The CDR3 DNA reads as TGCAGTGCTAGGGGTGGACAGGGGCTAGCCTACGAGCAGTACTTC. This translates into CSARGGQGLAYEQYF.

This clonotype turned up a few times. Because the library targeted alpha chains, this beta chain is an off-target read whose size means little. The chain couples TRBV6-1 to TRBJ2-3; D may be TRBD2 (5 bases). The germline CDR1 and CDR2 sequences are MNHNS and SASEGT. Trimming stripped 5 bases from V and 4 bases from J, with 19 bases between. This CDR3 has 16 amino acids. DNA of the CDR3: TGTGCCAGCAGTCCTCTGTTGGGGAGTGGGGCAGATACGCAGTATTTT. Translation gives CASSPLLGSGADTQYF.

Turning to this clonotype: This beta chain turned up in a library designed for alpha chains; as an off-target read, its abundance says little. The V and J genes are TRBV28 and TRBJ2-7, with D uncertain. This CDR3 is 14 amino acids long. Germline lookup yields CDR1 MDHEN and CDR2 SYDVKM. The V gene lost 1 base and the J gene lost 0 bases, with 7 bases spanning the gap. Here the CDR3 DNA reads TGTGCCAGCAGTTTATATCCCCCCTCCTACGAGCAGTACTTC. Encoded protein: CASSLYPPSYEQYF.

Note on this clonotype: A library prepared for alpha chains yielded this beta chain as an off-target read; its size is of little meaning. In DNA form, the CDR3 reads TGTGCCAGCAGTTACCAACTACGGGACAGGGCTAATTCCTACGAGCAGTACTTC. Amino acid sequence: CASSYQLRDRANSYEQYF. The chain has TRBV28 and TRBJ2-7; 9 bases align to TRBD1. The V gene's germline CDR1 is MDHEN and CDR2 SYDVKM. V was clipped by 4 bases and J by 1 base; unmatched bases: 14. CDR3 size: 18 residues.

This clonotype was counted between two and nine times. This beta chain is an off-target read within a library intended for alpha chains, so its frequency means little. The rearrangement links TRBV30 to TRBJ1-5; no clear D gene. Germline assignment: CDR1 GTSNPN and CDR2 SVGIG (reference sequence). This CDR3 has 12 amino acids. The germline V and J ends were trimmed by 3 bases and 0 bases, with 3 bases remaining between them. The CDR3 loop reads CAWSDSNQPQHF. CDR3 DNA: TGTGCCTGGAGCGATAGCAATCAGCCCCAGCATTTT.

With respect to this clonotype: Since the library was made to target alpha chains, this beta chain is a stray read and its abundance is not meaningful. This chain connects TRBV20-1 to TRBJ2-7; 16 bases align to TRBD2. Germline CDR1 is DFQATT and CDR2 is SNEGSKA (reference sequence). With 5 bases clipped from V and 7 bases from J, the junction kept 14 bases outside the gene matches. The CDR3 runs to 17 residues. The CDR3 DNA sequence: TGCAGTGCTCTTCCCGGGACTAGCGGGAGGGCCCTCCGGGAGCAGTACTTC. It yields the protein CSALPGTSGRALREQYF.

This clonotype is a singleton in its sample. Found in a library prepared for alpha chains, this beta chain is an off-target read, and its abundance has little meaning. The chain couples TRBV9 to TRBJ2-3; 7 bases line up with TRBD2. Germline values: CDR1 SGDLS, CDR2 YYNGEE. The CDR3 runs 12 residues. The ends lost 3 bases at V and 10 bases at J; junction bases unmatched: 5. CDR3 nucleotides: TGTGCCAGCAGCGGTGAGAGCGGGGCGCAGTATTTT. Protein sequence: CASSGESGAQYF.

This clonotype is labeled large. This beta chain is an off-target read within a library intended for alpha chains, so its frequency means little. This chain uses TRBV6-5 with TRBJ2-7; the D gene is possibly TRBD2 (6 bases). The V end lost 6 bases, the J end lost 3 bases, and 12 bases lay between the germline ends. There are 13 residues in the CDR3. Per the germline V gene, CDR1 is MNHEY and CDR2 is SVGAGI. The CDR3 protein is CASSPGVIYEQYF. The CDR3 DNA sequence: TGTGCCAGCAGCCCGGGAGTAATCTACGAGCAGTACTTC.

This clonotype was detected only a few times. Being off target in a library aimed at alpha chains, this beta chain has a size of little meaning. V usage is TRBV12-3 or TRBV12-4 and J usage is TRBJ2-1; TRBD2 aligns across 12 bases. V lost 7 bases and J lost 3; bases outside the gene matches: 4. The CDR3 covers 15 residues. CDR3 nucleotides: TGTGCCAGCACCACTAGCGGGGGGATCTACAATGAGCAGTTCTTC. Translation gives CASTTSGGIYNEQFF.

This clonotype was counted only a few times. Being off target in a library aimed at alpha chains, this beta chain has a size of little meaning. V is TRBV25-1 and J is TRBJ2-2, with TRBD2 matching 10 bases. The ends lost 4 bases at V and 6 bases at J; junction bases unmatched: 5. The V gene's germline CDR1 is MGHDK and CDR2 SYGVNS. The CDR3 runs 15 residues. CDR3 nucleotides: TGTGCCAGCAGTGCGGTAGCGGGGGGTCCCGGGGAGCTGTTTTTT. This encodes CASSAVAGGPGELFF.

A word on this clonotype: As an off-target read in a library built for alpha chains, this beta chain has a frequency of little significance. The chain combines TRBV7-2 with TRBJ1-1; D gene uncertain. Trimming stripped 3 bases from V and 5 bases from J, with 4 bases between. There are 11 residues in the CDR3. Germline CDR1 reads SGHTA; CDR2 reads FQGNSA. The CDR3 nucleotides are TGTGCCAGCAGCTTGCGAACTGAAGCTTTCTTT. Translated, it gives CASSLRTEAFF. Supplemented by reference TRBV7-2 and TRBJ1-1, the full variable domain reads GAGVSQSPSNKVTEKGKDVELRCDPISGHTALYWYRQSLGQGLEFLIYFQGNSAPDKSGLPSDRFSAERTGGSVSTLTIQRTQQEDSAVYLCASSLRTEAFFGQGTRLTVV.

This clonotype is judged hyperexpanded (1% or more). This beta chain turned up in a library designed for alpha chains; as an off-target read, its abundance says little. V and J are TRBV5-4 and TRBJ2-3; 7 bases match TRBD1. The CDR3 is made up of 15 amino acids. CDR1 and CDR2 from the germline V gene are SGHNT and YYREEE (reference sequence). V was pared by 1 base and J by 2 bases, with 4 bases of the junction left unmatched. CDR3 residues: CASSLTGVLTDTQYF. The CDR3 nucleotides read TGTGCCAGCAGCTTGACAGGGGTTCTCACAGATACGCAGTATTTT.

Details on this clonotype: This beta chain came through as a stray read in a library set up for alpha chains, and its size says little. The CDR3 DNA reads TGTGCCAGCAGCCCCGGGAGGGGATTCGATGAGCAGTTCTTC. Translation: CASSPGRGFDEQFF. The gene calls are TRBV7-2 and TRBJ2-1; 8 bases map to TRBD2. Trimming removed 5 bases from V and 8 bases from J; junction bases left unmatched: 8. The CDR3 length is 14 residues. Germline V CDR1 and CDR2: SGHTA, FQGNSA.

This clonotype has a handful of counts. A library prepared for alpha chains yielded this beta chain as an off-target read; its size is of little meaning. This chain uses TRBV14 with TRBJ2-1, with D uncertain. Trimming took off 0 bases at V and 1 base at J, with 7 bases between the two ends. There are 15 residues in the CDR3. The V gene's germline CDR1 is SGHDN and CDR2 FVKESK. The CDR3 spells CASSQDRRSYNEQFF. CDR3 DNA: TGTGCCAGCAGCCAAGATAGGCGGTCCTACAATGAGCAGTTCTTC.

This clonotype is categorized as large. This beta chain was picked up by a library intended for alpha chains and is off target, so its count carries little meaning. The J gene is TRBJ2-1, the V gene TRBV12-3 or TRBV12-4; 13 bases are a match to TRBD2. Germline trimming cut 3 bases from V and 7 bases from J; bases unmatched to any gene: 3. The CDR3 covers 15 residues. The CDR3 loop is CASSFRLAGGNEQFF. The CDR3 DNA is TGTGCCAGCAGTTTCCGACTAGCGGGGGGTAATGAGCAGTTCTTC.

In its sample, this clonotype was seen a few times. The size of this beta chain means little, since it is a stray read in a library made for alpha chains. The chain uses TRBV7-9 and TRBJ2-1; 11 bases line up with TRBD2. Trimming removed 5 bases from V and 4 bases from J; junction bases left unmatched: 4. Germline lookup yields CDR1 SEHNR and CDR2 FQNEAQ (reference sequence). There are 15 residues in the CDR3. CDR3 loop: CASSPRTSGYNEQFF. CDR3 sequence (DNA): TGTGCCAGCAGCCCTAGGACTAGCGGGTACAATGAGCAGTTCTTC.

This clonotype has only a few counts. This beta chain lies outside the target of a library built for alpha chains; its clone size means little. V gene TRBV4-2 combines with J gene TRBJ2-7; no clear D gene. The V end lost 0 bases, the J end lost 0 bases, and 12 bases lay between the germline ends. The CDR3 length is 16 residues. Germline loops: CDR1 LGHNA, CDR2 YNFKEQ. CDR3 residues: CASSQDQGRDSYEQYF. The CDR3 DNA sequence: TGTGCCAGCAGCCAAGATCAAGGGCGCGACTCCTACGAGCAGTACTTC.

As concerns this clonotype: Because this beta chain is a stray read in a library intended to capture alpha chains, its abundance should not be given much weight. The V call is TRBV5-1, the J call TRBJ2-3; TRBD2 aligns across 14 bases. After removal of 4 bases from V and 2 bases from J, the junction contained 3 bases not matched to a gene. Germline V gene data show CDR1 as SGHRS and CDR2 as YFSETQ. The CDR3 covers 16 residues. The CDR3 region is CASSRTSGGFTDTQYF. CDR3 DNA sequence: TGCGCCAGCAGCCGGACTAGCGGGGGGTTCACAGATACGCAGTATTTT.

Notes on this clonotype: The CDR3 end shows no conserved phenylalanine or tryptophan, and so a read error is likely. It is unclear where the CDR3 begins or ends on the DNA, so no DNA is shown, and the CDR3 is as TCRdb lists it. Being off target in a library aimed at alpha chains, this beta chain has a size of little meaning. The rearrangement joins TRBV3-1 to TRBJ2-3; the D call of TRBD1 is as the table states it, not checked on the DNA. The CDR3 length equals 15 residues, ends included. From germline, CDR1 is LGHDT and CDR2 YNNKEL (reference sequence). The CDR3 is CASSQGSNTGRDPVV.

As concerns this clonotype: The germline gene is not matched at one end of the junction; a read error may be the cause. The library was built for alpha chains, so this beta chain is an off-target read and its size means little. J is TRBJ2-5 and V is TRBV7-7, with D possibly matching TRBD1 (6 bases). Germline-derived CDR1 and CDR2 are SSHAT and FNYEAQ (reference sequence). The CDR3 length is 14 residues. CDR3 nucleotide sequence: TGTGCTAGCAGCTTTGCCGGACAGCAAGAGACCCAGTACTTC. Amino acids: CASSFAGQQETQYF.